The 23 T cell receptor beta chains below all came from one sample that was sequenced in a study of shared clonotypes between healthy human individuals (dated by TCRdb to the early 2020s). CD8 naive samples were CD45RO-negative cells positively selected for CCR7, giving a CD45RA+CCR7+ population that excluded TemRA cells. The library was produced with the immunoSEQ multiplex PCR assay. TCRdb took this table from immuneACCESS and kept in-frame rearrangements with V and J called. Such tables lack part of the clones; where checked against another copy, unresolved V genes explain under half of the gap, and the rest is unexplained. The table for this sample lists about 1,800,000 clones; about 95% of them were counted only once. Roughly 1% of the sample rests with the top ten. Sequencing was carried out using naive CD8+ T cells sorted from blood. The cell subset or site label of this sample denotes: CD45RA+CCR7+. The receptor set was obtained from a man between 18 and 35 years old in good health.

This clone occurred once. CDR3 loop: CASSLSGTHDIQYF. CDR3 nucleotide sequence: TGTGCCAGCAGCCTCTCTGGGACCCACGACATTCAGTACTTC. The rearrangement joins TRBV9 to TRBJ2-4; D could derive from TRBD1 or TRBD2 (5 bases each). The CDR3 runs to 14 residues. Germline-derived CDR1 and CDR2 are SGDLS and YYNGEE. Trimming removed 4 bases from V and 8 bases from J, with 16 bases in between.

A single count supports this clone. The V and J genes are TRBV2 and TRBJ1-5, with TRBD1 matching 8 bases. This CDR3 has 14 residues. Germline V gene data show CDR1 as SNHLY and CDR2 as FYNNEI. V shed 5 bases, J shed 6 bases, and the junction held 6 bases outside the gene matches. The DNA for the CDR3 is TGTGCCAGCAGTTGGACAGGGTCGAGTCAGCCCCAGCATTTT. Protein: CASSWTGSSQPQHF.

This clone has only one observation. CDR3 in DNA: TGTGCCAGCAGCTGGGGTCCCACTGAAGCTTTCTTT. It is translated as CASSWGPTEAFF. The J gene is TRBJ1-1, the V gene TRBV11-1; D unresolved. V was clipped by 4 bases and J by 4 bases, with 7 bases between them. CDR3 length equals 12 residues. Germline V gives CDR1 SGHAT, CDR2 FQDESV (reference sequence).

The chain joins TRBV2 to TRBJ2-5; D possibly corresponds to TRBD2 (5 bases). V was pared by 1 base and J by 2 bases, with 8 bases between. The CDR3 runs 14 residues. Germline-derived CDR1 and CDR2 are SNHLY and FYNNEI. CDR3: CASSEGRDQETQYF. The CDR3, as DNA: TGTGCCAGCAGTGAAGGCCGGGATCAAGAGACCCAGTACTTC.

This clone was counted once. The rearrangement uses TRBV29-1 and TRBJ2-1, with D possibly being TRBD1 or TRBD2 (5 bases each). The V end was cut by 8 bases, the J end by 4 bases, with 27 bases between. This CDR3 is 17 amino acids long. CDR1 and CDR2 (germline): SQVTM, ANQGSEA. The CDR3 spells CSTDGGSGGVWYNEQFF. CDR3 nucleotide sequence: TGCAGCACTGATGGGGGTTCAGGCGGAGTATGGTACAATGAGCAGTTCTTC.

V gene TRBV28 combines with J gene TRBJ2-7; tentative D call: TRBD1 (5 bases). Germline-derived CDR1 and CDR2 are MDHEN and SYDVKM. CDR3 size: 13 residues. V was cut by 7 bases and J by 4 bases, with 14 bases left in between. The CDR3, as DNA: TGTGCCAGCACAGGTAGGGGTGAGTACGAGCAGTACTTC. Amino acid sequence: CASTGRGEYEQYF.

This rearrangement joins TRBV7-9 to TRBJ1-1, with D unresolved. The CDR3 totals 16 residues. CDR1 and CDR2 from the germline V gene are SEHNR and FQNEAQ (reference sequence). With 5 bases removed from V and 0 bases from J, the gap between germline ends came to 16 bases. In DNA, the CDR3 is TGTGCCAGCAGCGCCTACTACGATGGTCTGAACACTGAAGCTTTCTTT. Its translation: CASSAYYDGLNTEAFF.

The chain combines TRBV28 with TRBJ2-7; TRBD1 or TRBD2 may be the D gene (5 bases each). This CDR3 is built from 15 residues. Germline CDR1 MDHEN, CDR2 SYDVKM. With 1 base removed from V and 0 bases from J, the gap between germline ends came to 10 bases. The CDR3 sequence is CASSLLGESSYEQYF. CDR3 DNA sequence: TGTGCCAGCAGTTTATTGGGGGAAAGCTCCTACGAGCAGTACTTC.

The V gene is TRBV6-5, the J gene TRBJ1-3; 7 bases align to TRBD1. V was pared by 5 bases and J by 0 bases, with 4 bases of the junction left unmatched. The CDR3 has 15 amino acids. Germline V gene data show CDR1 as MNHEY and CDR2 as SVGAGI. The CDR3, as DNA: TGTGCCAGCAGTCGGGACAGAAACTCTGGAAACACCATATATTTT. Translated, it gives CASSRDRNSGNTIYF.

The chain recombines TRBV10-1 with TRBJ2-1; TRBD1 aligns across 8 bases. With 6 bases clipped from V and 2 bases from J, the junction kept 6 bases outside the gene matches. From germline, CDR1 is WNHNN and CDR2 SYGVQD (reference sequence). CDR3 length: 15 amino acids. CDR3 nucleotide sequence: TGCGCCAGCAGCGAGGGCAGGGGGCCCTACAATGAGCAGTTCTTC. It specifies CASSEGRGPYNEQFF.

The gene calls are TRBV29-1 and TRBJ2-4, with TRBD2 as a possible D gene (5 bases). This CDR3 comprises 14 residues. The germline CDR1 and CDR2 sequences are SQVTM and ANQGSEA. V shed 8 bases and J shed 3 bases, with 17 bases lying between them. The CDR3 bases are TGCAGCTTTGGAGAGGGCTGGGGCAAAAACATTCAGTACTTC. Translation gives CSFGEGWGKNIQYF.

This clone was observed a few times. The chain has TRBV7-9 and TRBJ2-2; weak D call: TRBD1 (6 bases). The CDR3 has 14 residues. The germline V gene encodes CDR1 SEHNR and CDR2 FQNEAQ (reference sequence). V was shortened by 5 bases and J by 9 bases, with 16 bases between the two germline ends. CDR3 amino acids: CASSDRGGHRELFF. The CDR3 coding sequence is TGTGCCAGCAGCGACCGAGGGGGACACCGGGAGCTGTTTTTT.

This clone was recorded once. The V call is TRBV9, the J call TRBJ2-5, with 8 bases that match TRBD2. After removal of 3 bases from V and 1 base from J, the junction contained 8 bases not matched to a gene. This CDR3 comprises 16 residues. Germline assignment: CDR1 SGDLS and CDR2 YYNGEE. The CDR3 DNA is TGTGCCAGCAGCGCCCGCGAAGCGGGGGCCCAAGAGACCCAGTACTTC. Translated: CASSAREAGAQETQYF.

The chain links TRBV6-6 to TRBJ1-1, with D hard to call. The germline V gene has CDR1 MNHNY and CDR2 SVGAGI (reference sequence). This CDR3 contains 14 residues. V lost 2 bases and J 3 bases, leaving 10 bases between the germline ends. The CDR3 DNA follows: TGTGCCAGCAGTTACGAGGGTTCGTACACTGAAGCTTTCTTT. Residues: CASSYEGSYTEAFF.

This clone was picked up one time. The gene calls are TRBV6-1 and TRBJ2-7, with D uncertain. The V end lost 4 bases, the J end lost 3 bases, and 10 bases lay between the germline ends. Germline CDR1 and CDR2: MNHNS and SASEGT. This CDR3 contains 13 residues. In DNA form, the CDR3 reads TGTGCCAGCAGTGGACGGACGGGCTACGAGCAGTACTTC. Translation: CASSGRTGYEQYF.

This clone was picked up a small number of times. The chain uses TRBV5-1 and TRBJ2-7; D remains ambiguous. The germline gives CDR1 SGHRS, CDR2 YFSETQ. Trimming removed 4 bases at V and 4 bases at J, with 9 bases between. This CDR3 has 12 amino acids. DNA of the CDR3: TGCGCCAGCAGCCCGGACGGGTACGAGCAGTACTTC. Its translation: CASSPDGYEQYF.

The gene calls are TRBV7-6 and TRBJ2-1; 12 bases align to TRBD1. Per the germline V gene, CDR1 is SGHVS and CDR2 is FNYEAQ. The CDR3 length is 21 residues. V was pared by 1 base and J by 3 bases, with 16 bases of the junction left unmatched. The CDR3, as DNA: TGTGCCAGCAGCTTAGAAAGGGACAGGGGGCTGGCTAGCGGGTTCTACAATGAGCAGTTCTTC. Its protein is CASSLERDRGLASGFYNEQFF.

The CDR3 DNA follows: TGTGCCAGCAGTTACGCGGAGGGGCGTAAGGGCTACACCTTC. Amino acids: CASSYAEGRKGYTF. V usage is TRBV6-6 and J usage is TRBJ1-2; weak D call: TRBD1 (5 bases). The V end was cut by 2 bases, the J end by 8 bases, with 15 bases between. This CDR3 spans 14 amino acids. Germline V gives CDR1 MNHNY, CDR2 SVGAGI (reference sequence).

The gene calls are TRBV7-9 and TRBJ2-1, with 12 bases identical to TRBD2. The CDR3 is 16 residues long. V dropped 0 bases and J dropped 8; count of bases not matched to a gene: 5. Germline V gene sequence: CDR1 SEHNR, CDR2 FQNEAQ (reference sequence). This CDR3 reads CASSLAPSGGADEQFF. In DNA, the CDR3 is TGTGCCAGCAGCTTAGCACCTAGCGGGGGGGCGGATGAGCAGTTCTTC.

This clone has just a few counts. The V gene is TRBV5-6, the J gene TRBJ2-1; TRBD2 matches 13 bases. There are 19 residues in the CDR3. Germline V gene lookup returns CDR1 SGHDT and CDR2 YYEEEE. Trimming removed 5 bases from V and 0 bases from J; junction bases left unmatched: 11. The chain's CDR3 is CASSGLAGAPKYSYNEQFF. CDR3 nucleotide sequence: TGTGCCAGCAGTGGACTAGCGGGAGCCCCTAAATACTCCTACAATGAGCAGTTCTTC.

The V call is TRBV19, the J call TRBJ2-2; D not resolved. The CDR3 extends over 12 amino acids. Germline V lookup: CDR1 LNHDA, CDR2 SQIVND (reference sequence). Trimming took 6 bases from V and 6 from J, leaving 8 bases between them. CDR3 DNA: TGTGCCAGTAGGTCGTCTCCCGGGGAGCTGTTTTTT. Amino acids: CASRSSPGELFF.

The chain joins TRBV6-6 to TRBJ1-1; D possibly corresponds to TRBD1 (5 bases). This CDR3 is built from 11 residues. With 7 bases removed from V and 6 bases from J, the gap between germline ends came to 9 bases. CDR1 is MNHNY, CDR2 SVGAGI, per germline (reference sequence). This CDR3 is CASIQGPEAFF. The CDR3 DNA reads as TGTGCCAGCATCCAGGGTCCTGAAGCTTTCTTT.

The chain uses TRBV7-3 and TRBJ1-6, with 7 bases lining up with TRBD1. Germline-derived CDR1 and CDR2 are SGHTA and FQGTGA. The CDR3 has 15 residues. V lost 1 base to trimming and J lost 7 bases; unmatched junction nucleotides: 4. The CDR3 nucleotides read TGTGCCAGCAGCTTAATAGGGACAGCCAATTCACCCCTCCACTTT. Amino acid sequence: CASSLIGTANSPLHF.